A single sample is the source of the 5 T cell receptor beta chains below, sequenced in a study of blood T cell repertoires in COVID-19. Using immunoSEQ multiplex PCR, the repertoire was profiled, and TCRdb retains in-frame clones only, with some absent. The data hold some 46,000 clones, with 83% observed a single time. Sequencing was performed on peripheral blood. All receptors come from a woman aged 80 or older with acute or convalescent COVID-19.

This chain links TRBV3-1 (or the pseudogene TRBV3-2) with TRBJ2-7, with D possibly TRBD1 on 6 matching bases. The V gene lost 2 bases and the J gene lost 7 bases, with 12 bases spanning the gap. This CDR3 has 13 amino acids. CDR1 and CDR2 (germline): LGHDT, YNNKEL (reference sequence). The CDR3 protein is CASSQNNRDEQYF. The DNA for the CDR3 is TGTGCCAGCAGCCAAAATAACAGGGATGAGCAGTACTTC.

This clone was seen only a few times. The chain links TRBV24-1 to TRBJ2-1; TRBD1 aligns across 7 bases. V lost 3 bases to trimming and J lost 9 bases; unmatched junction nucleotides: 10. Germline V gene data show CDR1 as KGHDR and CDR2 as SFDVKD. CDR3 length equals 15 residues. Written as DNA, the CDR3 is TGTGCCACCAGTGATCCGAGGGGGCGCCGGGGTGAGCAGTTCTTC. Protein product: CATSDPRGRRGEQFF.

The V and J genes are TRBV11-2 and TRBJ2-7; perhaps TRBD1 as D (6 bases). V lost 1 base and J lost 8, with 15 bases in between. CDR3 size: 14 residues. Germline values: CDR1 SGHAT, CDR2 FQNNGV. Written as DNA, the CDR3 is TGTGCCAGCAGCTTAGGTGGACAGACATCACAGCAGTACTTC. As protein: CASSLGGQTSQQYF.

The V and J genes are TRBV11-2 and TRBJ2-7; TRBD1 agrees at 8 bases. Per germline, CDR1 SGHAT and CDR2 FQNNGV. V shed 1 base, J shed 2 bases, and the junction held 10 bases outside the gene matches. The CDR3 covers 17 residues. Written as DNA, the CDR3 is TGTGCCAGCAGCTTAGGAGGGGGCAGGGGGCGAACCTACGAGCAGTACTTC. Protein sequence: CASSLGGGRGRTYEQYF.

The count of this clone is one. The chain couples TRBV3-1 (or the pseudogene TRBV3-2) to TRBJ2-2; D is unclear. This CDR3 is 13 amino acids long. Germline loops: CDR1 LGHDT, CDR2 YNNKEL (reference sequence). Trimming shortened V by 4 bases and J by 6 bases, and 9 bases separated the two germline ends. CDR3 bases: TGTGCCAGCAGCCCTTCCCCCGCCGGGGAGCTGTTTTTT. This sequence encodes CASSPSPAGELFF.